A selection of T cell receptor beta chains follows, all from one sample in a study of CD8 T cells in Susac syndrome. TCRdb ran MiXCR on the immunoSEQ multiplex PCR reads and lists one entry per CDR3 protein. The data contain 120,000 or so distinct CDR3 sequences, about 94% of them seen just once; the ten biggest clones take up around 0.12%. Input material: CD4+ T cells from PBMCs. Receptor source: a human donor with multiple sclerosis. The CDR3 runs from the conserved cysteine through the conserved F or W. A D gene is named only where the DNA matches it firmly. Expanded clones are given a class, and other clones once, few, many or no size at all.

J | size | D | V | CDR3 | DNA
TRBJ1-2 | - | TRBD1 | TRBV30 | CAWRKQGAPNYGYTF | TGTGCCTGGAGAAAACAGGGGGCGCCTAACTATGGCTACACCTTC
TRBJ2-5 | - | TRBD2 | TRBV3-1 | CASTRTSGTGTQYF | TGTGCCAGCACCCGGACTAGCGGAACGGGGACCCAGTACTTC
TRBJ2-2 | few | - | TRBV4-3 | CASSSGGAGELFF | TGCGCCAGCAGCAGTGGGGGCGCCGGGGAGCTGTTTTTT
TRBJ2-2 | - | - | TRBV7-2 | CASSLDSSRGRSGELFF | TGTGCCAGCAGCTTAGATTCCTCGAGGGGAAGGTCCGGGGAGCTGTTTTTT
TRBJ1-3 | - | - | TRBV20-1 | CSATLSSGNTIYF | TGCAGTGCCACTCTAAGCTCTGGAAACACCATATATTTT
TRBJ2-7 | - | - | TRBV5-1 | CASSSSGGLLEQYF | TGCGCCAGCAGCTCGTCCGGGGGGCTTCTCGAGCAGTACTTC
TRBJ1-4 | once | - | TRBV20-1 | CSARGPSEKLFF | TGCAGTGCTAGGGGACCGAGTGAAAAACTGTTTTTT
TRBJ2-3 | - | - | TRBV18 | CASSPIPDTQYF | TGTGCCAGCTCACCAATCCCAGATACGCAGTATTTT
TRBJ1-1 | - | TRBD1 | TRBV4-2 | CASSRGQDTEAFF | TGTGCCAGCAGCAGGGGACAGGACACTGAAGCTTTCTTT
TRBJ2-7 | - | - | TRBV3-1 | CTSSQDGLGYEQYF | TGTACCAGCAGCCAAGACGGGTTGGGCTACGAGCAGTACTTC
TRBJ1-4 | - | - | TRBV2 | CASRDGLLAKLFF | TGTGCCAGCAGGGACGGACTCCTGGCCAAACTGTTTTTT
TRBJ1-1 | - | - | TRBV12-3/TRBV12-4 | CASTLFGSGTEAFF | TGTGCCAGCACTCTCTTCGGAAGTGGGACTGAAGCTTTCTTT
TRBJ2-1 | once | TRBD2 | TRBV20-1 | CSAIVIAGDSYNEQFF | TGCAGTGCTATAGTAATCGCGGGGGACTCCTACAATGAGCAGTTCTTC
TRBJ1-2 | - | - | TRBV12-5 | CASALGTQGYTF | TGTGCTAGTGCTCTCGGGACACAGGGCTACACCTTC
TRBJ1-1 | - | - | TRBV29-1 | CSVVAFMNTEAFF | TGCAGCGTTGTGGCCTTCATGAACACTGAAGCTTTCTTT
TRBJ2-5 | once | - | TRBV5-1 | CASTSSLQETQYF | TGCGCCAGCACTTCAAGCCTCCAAGAGACCCAGTACTTC
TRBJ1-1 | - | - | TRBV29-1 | CSAGGNNRAFF | TGCAGCGCCGGGGGCAATAATCGAGCTTTCTTT
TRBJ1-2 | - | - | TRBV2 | CASSARGTTYGYTF | TGTGCCAGCAGTGCTAGGGGGACTACTTATGGCTACACCTTC
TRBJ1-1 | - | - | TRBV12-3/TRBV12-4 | CASSGDGTEAFF | TGTGCCAGCAGTGGGGACGGGACAGAAGCTTTCTTT
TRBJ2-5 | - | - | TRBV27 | CASRDPPIETQYF | TGTGCCAGCAGGGACCCCCCAATAGAGACCCAGTACTTC
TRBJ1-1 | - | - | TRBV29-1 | CSVSGNTEAFF | TGCAGCGTGAGTGGGAACACTGAAGCTTTCTTT
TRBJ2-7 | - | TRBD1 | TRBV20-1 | CSAEPGTGGYEQYF | TGCAGTGCTGAACCCGGGACAGGAGGTTACGAGCAGTACTTC
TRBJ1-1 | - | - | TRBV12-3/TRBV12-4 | CASSPTGFEAFF | TGTGCCAGCAGTCCTACCGGTTTTGAAGCTTTCTTT
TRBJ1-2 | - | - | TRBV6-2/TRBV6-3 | CATLNDSGNLLNGYTF | TGTGCCACCCTCAATGATTCAGGGAATCTGTTGAATGGCTACACCTTC
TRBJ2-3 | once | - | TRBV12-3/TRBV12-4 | CASSSRQSTDTQYF | TGTGCCAGCAGTTCGAGACAGAGCACAGATACGCAGTATTTT
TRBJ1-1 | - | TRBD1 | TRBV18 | CASKTGSGLNTEAFF | TGTGCCAGCAAGACAGGGTCTGGGTTGAACACTGAAGCTTTCTTT
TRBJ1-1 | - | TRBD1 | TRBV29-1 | CSADRVRTEAFF | TGCAGCGCTGACAGGGTGAGGACTGAAGCTTTCTTT
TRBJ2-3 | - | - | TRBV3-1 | CASSLGVADTQYF | TGTGCCAGCAGCCTTGGGGTGGCAGATACGCAGTATTTT
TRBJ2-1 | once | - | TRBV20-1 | CSGVSGEAYNEQFF | TGCAGTGGCGTTAGCGGCGAAGCCTACAATGAGCAGTTCTTC
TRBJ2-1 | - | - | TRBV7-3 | CASSSPSAPRNEQFF | TGTGCCAGCAGCTCCCCTTCCGCCCCGCGCAATGAGCAGTTCTTC
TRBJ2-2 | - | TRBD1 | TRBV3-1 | CASSPRDRGTGELFF | TGTGCCAGCAGCCCCCGGGACAGGGGCACCGGGGAGCTGTTTTTT
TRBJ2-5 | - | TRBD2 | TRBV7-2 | CASSSSGGRETQYF | TGTGCCAGCAGCTCCTCGGGGGGGAGGGAGACCCAGTACTTC
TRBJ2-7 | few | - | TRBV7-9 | CASSISGESTYEQYF | TGTGCCAGCAGCATTAGCGGAGAAAGTACCTACGAGCAGTACTTC
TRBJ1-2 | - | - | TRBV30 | CAWLARESYGYTF | TGTGCCTGGCTAGCCCGGGAGTCTTATGGCTACACCTTC
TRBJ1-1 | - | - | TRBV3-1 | CASSRRAGPQNTEAFF | TGTGCCAGCAGCCGGAGGGCCGGGCCCCAAAACACTGAAGCTTTCTTT
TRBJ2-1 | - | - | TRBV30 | CACQGLTQYNEQFF | TGTGCCTGTCAAGGACTGACACAATACAATGAGCAGTTCTTC
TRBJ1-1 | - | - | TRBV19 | CASSIEGTNTEAFF | TGTGCCAGTAGTATAGAAGGGACGAACACTGAAGCTTTCTTT
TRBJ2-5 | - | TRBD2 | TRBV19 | CANPGLADEETQYF | TGTGCCAACCCGGGACTAGCGGATGAAGAGACCCAGTACTTC
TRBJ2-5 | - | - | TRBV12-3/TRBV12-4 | CASSLDGGAYQETQYF | TGTGCCAGCAGTTTAGATGGCGGAGCGTACCAAGAGACCCAGTACTTC
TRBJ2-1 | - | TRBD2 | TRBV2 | CASSAGLAAYNEQFF | TGTGCCAGCAGTGCGGGACTAGCGGCTTACAATGAGCAGTTCTTC
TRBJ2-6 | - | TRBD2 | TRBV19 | CASTTSVMLGSGANVLTF | TGTGCCAGTACAACTAGCGTCATGCTGGGTTCTGGGGCCAACGTCCTGACTTTC
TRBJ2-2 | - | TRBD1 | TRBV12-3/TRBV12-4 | CASSGTGDTGELFF | TGTGCCAGCAGCGGGACAGGGGACACCGGGGAGCTGTTTTTT
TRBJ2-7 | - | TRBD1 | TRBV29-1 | CSVEVDRGLEQYF | TGCAGCGTTGAAGTTGACAGGGGATTGGAGCAGTACTTC
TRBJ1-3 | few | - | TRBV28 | CASSLTGNTIYF | TGTGCCAGCAGTTTAACGGGAAACACCATATATTTT
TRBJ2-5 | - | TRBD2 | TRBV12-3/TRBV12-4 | CASSFRWSTSGKETQYF | TGTGCCAGCAGTTTTCGGTGGTCGACTAGCGGGAAAGAGACCCAGTACTTC
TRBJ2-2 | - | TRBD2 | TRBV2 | CASSPSPSGRAIGELFF | TGTGCCAGCAGTCCGTCCCCTAGCGGGAGGGCAATCGGGGAGCTGTTTTTT
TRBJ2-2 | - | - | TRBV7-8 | CASSLRQGGTGELFF | TGTGCCAGCAGCTTACGCCAGGGGGGGACCGGGGAGCTGTTTTTT
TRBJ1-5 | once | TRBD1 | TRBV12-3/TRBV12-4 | CASSSYGTDDQPQHF | TGTGCCAGCAGCTCCTATGGGACAGACGATCAGCCCCAGCATTTT